A single sample gave rise to the 30 T cell receptor beta chains below, sequenced in a study of blood T cells in healthy people across ages. A second PCR of 7 to 11 cycles used a sample-barcoded 5' primer and a J-beta primer mix. A single record per CDR3 protein comes from TCRdb applying MiXCR to the 5' RACE reads. This table holds 1.2 million to 1.5 million distinct CDR3 sequences, 55% to 75% found once. Sequenced material: blood. The origin of the receptors is a man between 18 and 35 years old in good health.

The chain has TRBV7-2 and TRBJ2-3; D ambiguous. V was trimmed by 1 base and J by 13 bases, leaving 9 bases between them. CDR1 is SGHTA, CDR2 FQGNSA, per germline. CDR3 length: 11 residues. The CDR3 sequence is CASSLGALEYF. CDR3 nucleotide sequence: TGTGCCAGCAGCTTAGGTGCTCTGGAGTATTTT.

This chain uses TRBV7-2 with TRBJ2-1; 8 bases match TRBD2. The CDR3 covers 15 residues. Germline V gives CDR1 SGHTA, CDR2 FQGNSA. V gave up 1 base and J gave up 10 bases; unmatched junction bases: 9. Here the CDR3 reads CASSLDGGGLGEQFF. CDR3 coding DNA: TGTGCCAGCAGCTTAGACGGGGGGGGTCTCGGGGAGCAGTTCTTC.

This rearrangement joins TRBV12-3 or TRBV12-4 to TRBJ2-6, with D possibly being TRBD2 (5 bases). V lost 5 bases, J lost 4 bases, and 12 bases lay in between. The CDR3 sequence is 15 residues long. The CDR3 spells CASSRASTGANVLTF. CDR3 coding DNA: TGTGCCAGCAGTCGCGCTAGCACCGGGGCCAACGTCCTGACTTTC.

The chain links TRBV20-1 to TRBJ1-2; 8 bases fit TRBD1. Looked up from germline, CDR1 is DFQATT and CDR2 is SNEGSKA (reference sequence). After removal of 3 bases from V and 0 bases from J, the junction contained 6 bases not matched to a gene. This CDR3 region has 15 residues. The CDR3 DNA sequence: TGCAGTGCTAGCCGTGGACAGGGCCCTAACTATGGCTACACCTTC. This gives the protein CSASRGQGPNYGYTF.

This clonotype was picked up a small number of times. The chain uses TRBV4-1 and TRBJ2-7; D could derive from TRBD1 or TRBD2 (5 bases each). Trimming cost V 2 bases and J 7 bases, with 18 bases left between them. CDR3 length equals 15 residues. Germline lookup yields CDR1 MGHRA and CDR2 YSYEKL. The CDR3 DNA reads TGCGCCAGCAGCCAACCGCCCGGGGCGCTGGGGGAGCAGTACTTC. As protein: CASSQPPGALGEQYF.

About this clonotype itself: This may be a read error: a much more frequent sequence differs by one nucleotide. This chain uses TRBV7-8 with TRBJ2-7, with 10 bases aligning to TRBD2. Germline trimming cut 5 bases from V and 4 bases from J; bases unmatched to any gene: 2. The germline CDR1 and CDR2 sequences are SGHVS and FQNEAQ. The CDR3 loop spans 13 amino acids. CDR3 amino acids: CASSGTSEYEQYF. The CDR3 region has the DNA TGTGCCAGCAGCGGGACTAGCGAATACGAGCAGTACTTC. Filled out from reference TRBV7-8 and TRBJ2-7, the complete variable domain reads GAGVSQSPRYKVAKRGQDVALRCDPISGHVSLFWYQQALGQGPEFLTYFQNEAQLDKSGLPSDRFFAERPEGSVSTLKIQRTQQEDSAVYLCASSGTSEYEQYFGPGTRLTVT.

This clonotype occurred once. This chain uses TRBV4-1 with TRBJ2-1; D is ambiguous. The germline V gene encodes CDR1 MGHRA and CDR2 YSYEKL. The V end lost 1 base, the J end lost 10 bases, and 11 bases lay between the germline ends. The CDR3 runs 13 residues. The CDR3 protein is CASSQANPKEQFF. The CDR3 DNA reads as TGCGCCAGCAGCCAAGCTAACCCCAAGGAGCAGTTCTTC.

This clonotype was observed a few times. The chain couples TRBV13 to TRBJ2-7; D possibly corresponds to TRBD2 (6 bases). Germline-derived CDR1 and CDR2 are PRHDT and FYEKMQ (reference sequence). This CDR3 has 16 amino acids. V lost 5 bases to trimming and J lost 2 bases, with 19 bases between them. The CDR3, as DNA: TGTGCCAGCAGCCCATTCGGGACTTCCCCGGCCTACGAGCAGTACTTC. It codes for CASSPFGTSPAYEQYF.

This clonotype was observed a handful of times. This chain uses TRBV25-1 with TRBJ2-5, with a tentative D call TRBD1 (7 bases). CDR3 length: 17 amino acids. The germline gives CDR1 MGHDK, CDR2 SYGVNS. The V end was cut by 1 base, the J end by 2 bases, with 17 bases between. This CDR3 reads CASSELLGGTAQETQYF. The CDR3 bases are TGTGCCAGCAGTGAATTACTAGGAGGGACAGCTCAAGAGACCCAGTACTTC.

This clonotype was seen a handful of times. This sequence joins TRBV7-7 and TRBJ2-3, with TRBD2 matching over 8 bases. The ends lost 5 bases at V and 0 bases at J; junction bases unmatched: 7. Germline V gene data show CDR1 as SSHAT and CDR2 as FNYEAQ (reference sequence). This CDR3 spans 16 amino acids. The CDR3 DNA is TGTGCCAGCAGCCCCACGACTAGCGCGAGCACAGATACGCAGTATTTT. It translates to CASSPTTSASTDTQYF.

The gene calls are TRBV29-1 and TRBJ2-7; 9 bases fit TRBD2. CDR3 size: 14 residues. V lost 4 bases, J lost 2 bases, and 6 bases stayed unmatched. CDR1 is SQVTM and CDR2 is ANQGSEA in the germline V gene. The CDR3 protein is CSVVDSGGTYEQYF. CDR3 sequence (DNA): TGCAGCGTTGTTGATAGCGGGGGAACCTACGAGCAGTACTTC.

The chain employs TRBV7-8 and TRBJ2-1; D is undetermined. The CDR3 runs 13 residues. V dropped 5 bases and J dropped 15 bases, with 20 bases sitting between them. The V gene's germline CDR1 is SGHVS and CDR2 FQNEAQ. The CDR3, as DNA: TGTGCCAGCAGCCAGACCCGGCGAGTACTTGGGTTCTTC. Residues: CASSQTRRVLGFF.

This CDR3 is CASKTVEIGYTF. The CDR3, as DNA: TGTGCCAGCAAGACCGTGGAGATCGGCTACACCTTC. The J gene is TRBJ1-2, the V gene TRBV6-2 or TRBV6-3, with D unclear. Germline CDR1 reads MNHEY; CDR2 reads SVGEGT. The CDR3 loop spans 12 amino acids. V lost 7 bases, J lost 8 bases, and 14 bases lay in between.

The genes are TRBV6-1 and TRBJ2-3, with D unresolved. CDR1 MNHNS and CDR2 SASEGT come from the germline V gene. Trimming took off 7 bases at V and 2 bases at J, with 16 bases between the two ends. The CDR3 length is 15 residues. CDR3 in DNA: TGTGCCAGCAAGAACCCCGTTACAAACACAGATACGCAGTATTTT. Protein sequence: CASKNPVTNTDTQYF.

This clonotype was counted only a few times. The genes are TRBV3-1 and TRBJ2-5; 8 nucleotides match TRBD1. V trimming: 6 bases; J trimming: 5 bases; junction bases outside the gene matches: 8. This CDR3 has 14 residues. Germline V lookup: CDR1 LGHDT, CDR2 YNNKEL (reference sequence). CDR3 in amino acids: CASRPRQGHETQYF. The CDR3 nucleotides read TGTGCCAGCAGACCGAGACAGGGGCACGAGACCCAGTACTTC.

CDR3 region: CASSRTREAFF. The CDR3 DNA sequence: TGTGCCAGCAGCAGAACCCGTGAAGCTTTCTTT. The V call is TRBV21-1, the J call TRBJ1-1. TRBV21-1 is classified as a pseudogene. CDR3 length: 11 amino acids.

This chain connects TRBV27 to TRBJ1-1; D unclear. Germline CDR1 reads MNHEY; CDR2 reads SMNVEV (reference sequence). V lost 2 bases to trimming and J lost 1 base, with 17 bases between them. The CDR3 is made up of 17 amino acids. The CDR3 reads CASSLTHSIRANTEAFF. The CDR3 DNA follows: TGTGCCAGCAGTTTAACACATTCTATACGAGCGAACACTGAAGCTTTCTTT.

In regard to this clonotype: A much larger clone differs from this one at a single base, so this may be a read error. The chain employs TRBV5-1 and TRBJ2-5; either TRBD1 or TRBD2 may supply D (5 bases each). The CDR3 is made up of 14 amino acids. Germline values: CDR1 SGHRS, CDR2 YFSETQ. The CDR3 is CASSWSPGQGTQYF. The CDR3 DNA follows: TGCGCCAGCAGCTGGTCACCGGGGCAAGGGACCCAGTACTTC.

The chain uses TRBV9 and TRBJ1-2, with TRBD1 identical over 7 bases. This CDR3 spans 12 amino acids. The ends lost 4 bases at V and 8 bases at J; junction bases unmatched: 5. The germline V gene encodes CDR1 SGDLS and CDR2 YYNGEE. The CDR3 reads CASSRTGEGYTF. CDR3 DNA: TGTGCCAGCAGCCGTACAGGGGAAGGCTACACCTTC.

The chain employs TRBV11-1 and TRBJ2-6; D possibly corresponds to TRBD1 (5 bases). This CDR3 is built from 21 residues. Trimming cost V 5 bases and J 0 bases, with 26 bases left between them. Germline V lookup: CDR1 SGHAT, CDR2 FQDESV (reference sequence). CDR3 residues: CASSPEIYLDRISSGANVLTF. Here the CDR3 DNA reads TGTGCCAGCAGCCCGGAGATTTATCTAGACAGAATCAGCTCTGGGGCCAACGTCCTGACTTTC.

The rearrangement joins TRBV4-1 to TRBJ2-7; 7 bases map to TRBD2. V gave up 3 bases and J gave up 9 bases; unmatched junction bases: 8. The germline V gene encodes CDR1 MGHRA and CDR2 YSYEKL. The CDR3 is 13 amino acids. The CDR3 DNA sequence: TGCGCCAGCAGCCAGGTCGGGACTATGGTGCAGTACTTC. It specifies CASSQVGTMVQYF.

The chain couples TRBV4-3 to TRBJ2-1, with 11 bases identical to TRBD2. This CDR3 contains 16 residues. Per germline, CDR1 LGHNA and CDR2 YSLEER. With 4 bases clipped from V and 9 bases from J, the junction kept 11 bases outside the gene matches. CDR3 in amino acids: CASSPWAGTSGSEQFF. The DNA of the CDR3 is TGCGCCAGCAGCCCCTGGGCCGGGACTAGCGGAAGTGAGCAGTTCTTC.

This clonotype was picked up a small number of times. The CDR3 region is CASSQEGRGFYGYTF. The CDR3 DNA sequence: TGTGCCAGCAGCCAAGAGGGCAGGGGTTTCTATGGCTACACCTTC. The chain is built from TRBV3-1 and TRBJ1-2, with D possibly being TRBD1 (6 bases). This CDR3 contains 15 residues. CDR1 is LGHDT, CDR2 YNNKEL, per germline (reference sequence). Trimming removed 0 bases from V and 4 bases from J, with 12 bases in between.

This rearrangement joins TRBV10-3 to TRBJ2-7; D gene unclear. The CDR3 covers 14 residues. V lost 3 bases to trimming and J lost 4 bases, with 13 bases between them. CDR1 is ENHRY, CDR2 SYGVKD, per germline. The DNA for the CDR3 is TGTGCCATCAGTGAAGAACGCGGTACTTACGAGCAGTACTTC. It codes for CAISEERGTYEQYF.

This clonotype was observed a handful of times. The chain employs TRBV29-1 and TRBJ2-7; D is unresolved. The CDR3 is 14 residues long. Trimming took 0 bases from V and 10 from J, leaving 19 bases between them. Germline CDR1 reads SQVTM; CDR2 reads ANQGSEA. CDR3 sequence (DNA): TGCAGCGTTGAAGAGTCCCTTACTATTGGGGATCAGTACTTC. Its protein is CSVEESLTIGDQYF.

This clonotype showed up just a few times. It may be a read error: a sequence one base away is much more abundant. CDR3 nucleotide sequence: TGTGCCACCAGCAGAGTGAATCAGCCCCAGCATTTT. This translates into CATSRVNQPQHF. V gene TRBV15 combines with J gene TRBJ1-5; unclear D gene. V dropped 1 base and J dropped 4 bases, with 2 bases sitting between them. Germline CDR1 LNHNV, CDR2 YYDKDF (reference sequence). The CDR3 covers 12 residues.

The CDR3 region is CAISPTVPGEKLFF. CDR3 DNA sequence: TGTGCCATCAGTCCGACTGTCCCAGGGGAAAAACTGTTTTTT. V and J are TRBV10-3 and TRBJ1-4, with a possible D match to TRBD1 (5 bases). The CDR3 has 14 amino acids. The germline CDR1 and CDR2 sequences are ENHRY and SYGVKD. Trimming stripped 5 bases from V and 8 bases from J, with 15 bases between.

The CDR3 nucleotides read TGCAGTGCTACCCGAACGCGAGAAGCTTTCTTT. Amino acids: CSATRTREAFF. The rearrangement uses TRBV20-1 and TRBJ1-1; no clear D. The germline V and J ends were trimmed by 4 bases and 8 bases, with 11 bases remaining between them. The CDR3 sequence is 11 residues long. From germline, CDR1 is DFQATT and CDR2 SNEGSKA (reference sequence).

The V gene is TRBV11-2, the J gene TRBJ2-3; D unclear. This CDR3 region has 15 residues. Germline V gives CDR1 SGHAT, CDR2 FQNNGV. V dropped 1 base and J dropped 0 bases, with 8 bases sitting between them. The CDR3 coding sequence is TGTGCCAGCAGCTTAGCTCGTTTAAGCACAGATACGCAGTATTTT. Translating it yields CASSLARLSTDTQYF.

The chain is built from TRBV4-3 and TRBJ1-4; 8 bases are shared with TRBD1. The CDR3 covers 17 residues. V was clipped by 4 bases and J by 0 bases; unmatched bases: 7. Germline CDR1 reads LGHNA; CDR2 reads YSLEER. The CDR3 nucleotides read TGCGCCAGCAGCCGAGCAGGGGGCAGGGCAACTAATGAAAAACTGTTTTTT. Encoded protein: CASSRAGGRATNEKLFF.